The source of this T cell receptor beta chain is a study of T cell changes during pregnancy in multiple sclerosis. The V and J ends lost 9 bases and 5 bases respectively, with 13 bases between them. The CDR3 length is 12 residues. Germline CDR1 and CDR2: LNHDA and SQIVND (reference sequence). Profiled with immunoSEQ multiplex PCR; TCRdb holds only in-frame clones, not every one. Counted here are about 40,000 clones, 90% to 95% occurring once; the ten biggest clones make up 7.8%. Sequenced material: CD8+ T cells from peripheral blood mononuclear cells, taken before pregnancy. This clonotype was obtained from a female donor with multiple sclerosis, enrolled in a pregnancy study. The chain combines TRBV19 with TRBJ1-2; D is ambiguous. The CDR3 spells CASSATHYGYTF. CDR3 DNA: TGTGCCAGCTCAGCGACTCATTATGGCTACACCTTC.